This T cell receptor (beta chain) was captured in a study of T cell clonality in common variable immunodeficiency. This clone has a handful of counts. Its antigen is unknown. The CDR3 is cut off 3 residues early in the read; its end comes from the germline J gene. The germline gives CDR1 KGHSH, CDR2 LQKENI. V lost 6 bases and J 2 bases, leaving 10 bases between the germline ends. CDR3 length: 13 amino acids. Study-wide points: In common variable immunodeficiency, TCR beta chains reportedly carried fewer deletions and N-nucleotide insertions. TCRbeta clonality was increased in CVID versus healthy controls.

The CVID group had around 15 females and about 29 males, mean age roughly 40. All CVID subjects were on immunoglobulin replacement for at least one year. Only in-frame clones appear in the TCRdb table, and some are missing; sequencing was by immunoSEQ multiplex PCR. Singletons are absent from the sample, which has about 32,000 clones. The sequenced sample was peripheral blood mononuclear cells. This sequence joins TRBV18 and TRBJ2-5; D is perhaps TRBD1 (5 bases). The sequence derives from a human donor with common variable immunodeficiency. The CDR3 spells CASSPTVQETQYF. The part of the CDR3 DNA that was read is TGTGCCAGCTCGCCGACAGTACAAGAGACC.